The 10 T cell receptor beta chains in this list originate from one sample, sequenced in a study of cytomegalovirus exposure and HLA in healthy donors. The PCR was carried out with 60 Vbeta primers and 13 Jbeta primers. Repertoires were generated with immunoSEQ multiplex PCR, while TCRdb's copy carries only in-frame clones and drops some. This table holds roughly 180,000 clones, around 80% found once. Material: PBMCs. The receptor set was obtained from a man aged 18-30 years in good health and CMV-seronegative.

The V and J genes are TRBV6-1 and TRBJ1-2, with TRBD1 identical over 7 bases. After removal of 5 bases from V and 6 bases from J, the junction contained 6 bases not matched to a gene. The CDR3 sequence is 13 residues long. The germline gives CDR1 MNHNS, CDR2 SASEGT. The CDR3 protein is CASSRDRVDGYTF. The CDR3 nucleotides read TGTGCCAGCAGTCGCGACAGGGTTGATGGCTACACCTTC.

This clone was seen more than once but under ten times. The chain combines TRBV6-6 with TRBJ2-7, with 7 positions matching TRBD1. CDR3 size: 15 residues. V was clipped by 5 bases and J by 1 base; unmatched bases: 8. Looked up from germline, CDR1 is MNHNY and CDR2 is SVGAGI (reference sequence). The CDR3 sequence: CASSPRDRSSYEQYF. The CDR3 coding sequence is TGTGCCAGCAGTCCCCGGGACAGATCATCCTACGAGCAGTACTTC.

V gene TRBV5-1 combines with J gene TRBJ1-6; D is undetermined. Trimming shortened V by 5 bases and J by 0 bases, and 12 bases separated the two germline ends. The germline gives CDR1 SGHRS, CDR2 YFSETQ. This CDR3 has 16 residues. The CDR3 reads CASRATTSSYNSPLHF. In DNA form, the CDR3 reads TGCGCCAGCAGGGCGACTACAAGCTCCTATAATTCACCCCTCCACTTT.

The chain recombines TRBV29-1 with TRBJ2-3, with TRBD2 matching over 11 bases. Germline loops: CDR1 SQVTM, CDR2 ANQGSEA. V lost 4 bases, J lost 3 bases, and 6 bases stayed unmatched. There are 15 residues in the CDR3. Here the CDR3 reads CSVAGPSGRTDTQYF. The CDR3 DNA reads as TGCAGCGTTGCGGGGCCTAGCGGGAGGACAGATACGCAGTATTTT.

The V and J genes are TRBV7-9 and TRBJ1-2; D is undetermined. The germline CDR1 and CDR2 sequences are SEHNR and FQNEAQ (reference sequence). Trimming took off 10 bases at V and 0 bases at J, with 18 bases between the two ends. The CDR3 contains 15 residues. DNA for the CDR3: TGTGCCACCGAACTACGGGGAGGTGCTAACTATGGCTACACCTTC. This gives the protein CATELRGGANYGYTF. Supplemented by reference TRBV7-9 and TRBJ1-2, the full variable domain reads DTGVSQNPRHKITKRGQNVTFRCDPISEHNRLYWYRQTLGQGPEFLTYFQNEAQLEKSRLLSDRFSAERPKGSFSTLEIQRTEQGDSAMYLCATELRGGANYGYTFGSGTRLTVV.

The V and J genes are TRBV19 and TRBJ2-6; D not resolved. The length of the CDR3 is 17 residues. Deletions cut 3 bases from V and 0 bases from J, with 12 bases between. CDR1 is LNHDA and CDR2 is SQIVND in the germline V gene (reference sequence). The CDR3 region has the DNA TGTGCCAGTAGTATTGATGGCGGCCTCTCTGGGGCCAACGTCCTGACTTTC. This encodes CASSIDGGLSGANVLTF.

This chain links TRBV5-1 with TRBJ2-7; 12 nucleotides line up with TRBD2. The V gene end was trimmed by 7 bases and the J gene end by 6 bases; junction bases not matched to a gene: 11. Germline CDR1 is SGHRS and CDR2 is YFSETQ. The CDR3 consists of 15 residues. CDR3 sequence reads: CASGETSGSRGEQYF. CDR3 in DNA: TGCGCCAGCGGTGAGACTAGCGGGAGTCGTGGCGAGCAGTACTTC.

The chain carries TRBV30 and TRBJ2-7; TRBD1 matches at 7 bases. Per the germline V gene, CDR1 is GTSNPN and CDR2 is SVGIG (reference sequence). This CDR3 region has 14 residues. V lost 0 bases, J lost 2 bases, and 4 bases stayed unmatched. CDR3 coding DNA: TGTGCCTGGAGTGTAATTCAGGGGGCCTACGAGCAGTACTTC. This translates into CAWSVIQGAYEQYF.

V and J are TRBV6-6 and TRBJ1-2, with 9 positions matching TRBD1. The CDR3 runs to 13 residues. Germline trimming cut 5 bases from V and 8 bases from J; bases unmatched to any gene: 6. Germline lookup yields CDR1 MNHNY and CDR2 SVGAGI (reference sequence). CDR3 coding DNA: TGTGCCAGCAGTCCGGGACAGGGTCACGGCTACACCTTC. As protein: CASSPGQGHGYTF.

This chain uses TRBV1 with TRBJ2-7; the table's D call, TRBD1, has no DNA check behind it. TRBV1 is marked as a pseudogene. This CDR3 region has 13 residues. The CDR3: CTSSHFFIVARYF. In DNA form, the CDR3 reads TGCACCAGCAGCCATTTTTTCATCGTGGCCCGGTACTTC.